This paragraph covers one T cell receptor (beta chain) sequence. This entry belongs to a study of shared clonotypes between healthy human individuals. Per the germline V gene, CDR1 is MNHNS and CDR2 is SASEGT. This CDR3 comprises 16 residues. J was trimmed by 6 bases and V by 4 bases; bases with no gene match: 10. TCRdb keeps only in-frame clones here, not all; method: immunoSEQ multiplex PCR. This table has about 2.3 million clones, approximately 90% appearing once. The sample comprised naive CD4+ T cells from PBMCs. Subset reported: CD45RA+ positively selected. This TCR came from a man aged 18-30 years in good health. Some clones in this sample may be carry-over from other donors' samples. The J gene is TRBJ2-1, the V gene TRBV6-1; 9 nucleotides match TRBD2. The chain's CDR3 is CASSALAGVSGNEQFF. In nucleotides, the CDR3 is TGTGCCAGCAGTGCCTTAGCGGGAGTATCGGGCAATGAGCAGTTCTTC.